This T cell receptor beta chain was recovered during a study of cytomegalovirus exposure and HLA in healthy donors (dated by TCRdb to the late 2010s). For context, the study as a whole: An earlier analysis of some 500 of the donors reported 250 to 350 Gb of sequence data and 117 million unique TCR beta sequences from roughly 180 million T cells. About 310 gigabases of sequencing data and roughly 90 million unique TCR sequences were included in an early release covering around 650 HLA-typed donors. Of the 398 genotyped donors, 81% were placed in the genetic ancestry cluster associated with self-reported Caucasian donors. The aim of the study was to test whether cataloging public T cell receptors could identify signatures of past pathogen exposure. The T cell repertoires of 670 or so subjects were profiled by immunosequencing and related to cytomegalovirus serostatus. Besides the first cohort of about 730 subjects, a separate validation cohort made up of roughly 130 different subjects was used. To predict cytomegalovirus infection status, the study brought together high-throughput TCR immunosequencing, statistical association of individual TCRs with disease status, and machine learning. A later analysis re-examined previously published TCR beta repertoires from more than 650 donors and added high-resolution HLA genotyping to investigate patterns of TCR occurrence. The later analysis used no new phenotypic data to find candidate immune exposures, relying instead on TCR beta sequences and their occurrence across donors. To decide whether each TCR beta V gene segment behaved as functional or pseudogenic, an earlier analysis of some 600 of the donors relied on high-throughput TCR beta sequencing. Donor age, sex, ethnicity and CMV serostatus were collected together with the repertoire data. Genome-wide SNP genotypes for about 55% of the 666 donors were used in a later genetic analysis, which treated that subset as a discovery cohort. All discovery cohort repertoires had been generated on a single sequencing platform. Both class I and class II loci were covered by HLA typing, at four-digit resolution. The number of donors typed differed by locus, with about 629-640 for A, B, C, DRB1 and DQB1, roughly 520 for DQA1, under 610 for DPA1, and around 430 for DPB1. Roughly five DR-DQ haplotypes were handled as single units for association and clustering because linkage in the cohort was strong. Across approximately 400 genotyped donors of the cohort, an average of approximately 240,000 unique TCR beta nucleotide sequences per donor were sequenced, and approximately 17% of those sequences were non-productive. The study at large found these results: Because HLA typing was unavailable for some donors at each locus, only the typed subset was used in association tests. A further reported finding was that TCR beta sequences accurately predicted the HLA-A and HLA-B alleles for most subjects in the first cohort. Most CMV-associated TCR beta chains appeared to be HLA-restricted in a later analysis, and the HLA associations seemed to be driven largely by CMV exposure. Linkage disequilibrium might explain the correlated functional status among segregating V segments, but an unknown experimental factor could not be excluded. The classifier was reported to diagnose cytomegalovirus status with high specificity and sensitivity in both the original and validation cohorts. The authors suggested that the approach could potentially be generalized to other disease states and immunological phenotypes. In vitro tests confirmed that a few of the cytomegalovirus-associated TCR beta chains recognize cytomegalovirus antigens. In an earlier analysis of some 550 of the donors, most TCR beta V segments were observed in productive rearrangements about 90% or about 30% of the time, broadly matching IMGT annotations. According to a later analysis, TCR association rates differed among HLA loci, with DRB1 alleles showing the most associated TCRs and HLA-C alleles showing the fewest. In the study, about 150 TCR beta chains were listed as associated with cytomegalovirus. While some public TCRs were present in many individuals, most TCR sequences turned up only very rarely across donors. A cluster of highly shared sequence variants was judged likely to be a technical artifact of the sequencing pipeline. In a later genetic analysis, a missense DCLRE1C variant was associated with V-gene and J-gene trimming of TCR beta chains, and the association was replicated in an independent cohort. CMV serostatus was the only immune exposure information available for the cohort. In a later genetic analysis, fewer N-insertions in productive TCRs were reported among donors in an Asian-associated ancestry cluster than the roughly 700-donor mean. At a false discovery rate of 0.05, a later analysis linked approximately 18,000 TCR beta sequences to specific HLA alleles. The 87-base-pair reads could not distinguish some IMGT-functional V segments, including TRBV6-2 and TRBV6-3, so those segments were excluded. Roughly 17 rarely observed V segments, including chromosome 9 orphons, were excluded from the earlier analysis of approximately 600 of the donors because counts were too low. In this cohort, only TCR beta chains were sequenced, and detectable features were limited by the absence of alpha or paired-chain data. In a later analysis, HLA-associated TCR beta chains showed more clonal expansion and lower generation probabilities than non-associated chains that were equally common. Several of the top co-occurrence clusters appeared to be linked to parvovirus B19, influenza, CMV and Epstein-Barr virus, according to a later analysis. When HLA alleles, especially DR and DQ, strongly co-occurred, attributing TCR associations to individual alleles was difficult. The presence/absence analyses assumed that sequencing depth was roughly uniform across donors, and that assumption may not be true.

This clone was detected once. The specificity of this receptor is unknown. Base quality data are lacking; no much larger clone is found one base away. Libraries were made using the immunoSEQ multiplex PCR assay. The multiplex PCR relied on a mix of 60 forward primers for TCR Vbeta segments and 13 reverse primers for TCR Jbeta segments. The CDR3 region of rearranged TCR beta genes was amplified from genomic DNA by a multiplex PCR assay. Amplified TCR beta libraries were sequenced as 87-base-pair reads on the Illumina HiSeq System. In the paper's pipeline: Across the 700 or so repertoires, a later analysis counted tens of millions of unique TCR beta chains, approximately 12 million of which were shared by at least two donors. To remove PCR and sequencing errors, raw reads were error-corrected and collapsed into unique sequences using a nearest-neighbor algorithm that merged closely related sequences. V, D and J gene segments were assigned by aligning CDR3 sequences to IMGT reference sequences. For a sequence to be retained, a match of at least six nucleotides to both a V gene segment and a J gene segment was required. Rearrangements were classified as productive when the CDR3 lacked stop codons and remained in frame with V and J, and all other rearrangements were classified as non-productive. CDR3 was defined according to IMGT convention as the region running from the second conserved V-encoded cysteine to the conserved J-encoded phenylalanine. The earlier analysis of around 640 of the donors excluded sequences that lacked an unambiguous match to a single V gene segment. An earlier analysis of fewer than 750 of the donors called V segments functional above 56.7% productive rearrangements and segregating when the between-donor standard deviation exceeded 5%. A statistical classification framework was built for diagnosing cytomegalovirus status from the catalog of TCR beta chain sequences. In a later analysis, TCR nucleotide sequences were compared against IMGT/GENE-DB human TR gene sequences so that V and J genes could be assigned. In a later analysis, CDR3 sequences and most-parsimonious VDJ recombination scenarios were assigned using the TCRdist pipeline. In a later analysis, every TCR beta chain was defined by the combination of its CDR3 amino acid sequence and its V-gene family, and reads without a unique V-gene family were dropped. A later analysis removed 592 highly shared, low-generation-probability nucleotide sequences to deal with suspected cross-contamination and a sequencing artifact. For each public chain, a later analysis derived a clonal expansion index from normalized ranks of inferred template counts within each repertoire. In a later analysis, generation probabilities were computed using a VDJ recombination model fitted to out-of-frame rearrangements, and the results were checked against IGoR. A later analysis scored TCR-TCR, TCR-HLA and TCR-CMV co-occurrence with hypergeometric tests, applying a repertoire-size bias correction to TCR pairs. To estimate false discovery rates, a later analysis permuted the HLA or CMV assignments 20 times. A later analysis grouped co-occurring TCRs with DBSCAN, adding TCRdist sequence similarity when clustering within HLA-allele-positive subsets. Repertoires with fewer than 30,000 or more than 120,000 public chains, plus five repertoires with anomalous nucleotide sharing, were excluded from co-occurrence clustering. Here the immuneACCESS table is served through TCRdb, limited to in-frame sequences with V and J called. Missing clones are a known gap in these copies; in checked studies unresolved V genes cover under half, and the rest lacks a known reason. V and J calls and clone size are those listed in that table; D and trimming were worked out from the DNA. The sample data list around 120,000 clones, and 65% to 80% of these were observed just once. Around 28% of the sample lies in the top ten.

In total, about 650 healthy bone marrow donors made up the cohort. Cohort members were all nominally healthy when sampled, although unrecorded immune exposures were likely present. The donor tested CMV seropositive and was one of the 289 seropositive cohort members. Every donor gave a peripheral blood sample, and the peripheral blood mononuclear cells from that sample were used for TCR beta sequencing. Genomic DNA extraction from the blood cell samples was performed with the Qiagen DNeasy Blood Extraction Kit. Reading from cysteine to phenylalanine, the CDR3 counts 17 amino acids. The retained sequence is limited to the CDR3, 51 bases, with the frame set at the first base. CDR1 and CDR2 are drawn from the germline V gene: SGDLS, YYNGEE. For this chain, trimming is 0 bases at the V end and 4 bases at the J end, and the number of junction bases without a gene match is 7.

The chain is assembled from TRBV9 and TRBJ2-3; 11 of the junction bases match TRBD2. The sequence came from a man aged 55-75 years in good health and CMV-seropositive. Sample: PBMCs. The CDR3 region has the sequence CASSVGTSGPPADTQYF. In nucleotide form, the sequence is TGTGCCAGCAGCGTAGGGACTAGCGGGCCCCCCGCAGATACGCAGTATTTT. Full variable domain (CDR3 extended with the reference TRBV9 and TRBJ2-3 proteins): DSGVTQTPKHLITATGQRVTLRCSPRSGDLSVYWYQQSLDQGLQFLIQYYNGEERAKGNILERFSAQQFPDLHSELNLSSLELGDSALYFCASSVGTSGPPADTQYFGPGTRLTVL.